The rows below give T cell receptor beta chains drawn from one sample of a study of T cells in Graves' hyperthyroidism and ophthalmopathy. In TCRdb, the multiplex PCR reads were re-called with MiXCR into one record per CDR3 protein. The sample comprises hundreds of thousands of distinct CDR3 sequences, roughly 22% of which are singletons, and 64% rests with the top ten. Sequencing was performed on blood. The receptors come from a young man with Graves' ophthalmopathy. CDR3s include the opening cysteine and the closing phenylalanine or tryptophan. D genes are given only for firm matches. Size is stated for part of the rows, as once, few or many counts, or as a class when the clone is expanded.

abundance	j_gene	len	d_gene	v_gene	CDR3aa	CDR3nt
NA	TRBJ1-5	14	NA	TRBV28	CASSDLQGNQPQHF	TGTGCCAGCAGTGATCTACAGGGAAACCAGCCCCAGCATTTT
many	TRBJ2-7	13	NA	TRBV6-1	CASTRTESGEQYF	TGTGCCAGCACCAGGACAGAGTCAGGAGAGCAGTACTTC
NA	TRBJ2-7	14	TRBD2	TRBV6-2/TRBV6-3	CASSEAGRGDEQYF	TGTGCCAGCAGCGAAGCGGGAAGAGGCGACGAGCAGTACTTC
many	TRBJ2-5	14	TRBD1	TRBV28	CASSFQGGYRDQYF	TGTGCCAGCAGTTTCCAAGGGGGCTACAGAGATCAGTACTTC
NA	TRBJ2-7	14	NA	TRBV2	CASSDRGGIYEQYF	TGTGCCAGCAGTGACCGCGGAGGTATCTACGAGCAGTACTTC
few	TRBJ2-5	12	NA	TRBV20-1	CSTWGQEETQYF	TGCAGTACTTGGGGACAAGAAGAGACCCAGTACTTC
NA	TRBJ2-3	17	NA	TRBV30	CAWSVRLGGGRTDTQYF	TGTGCCTGGAGTGTACGGTTAGGGGGCGGGAGGACAGATACGCAGTATTTT
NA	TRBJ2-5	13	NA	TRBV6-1	CASRGVYEETQYF	TGTGCCAGCAGGGGTGTCTACGAAGAGACCCAGTACTTC
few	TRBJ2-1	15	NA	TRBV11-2	CASSISEISYNEQFF	TGTGCCAGCAGCATTAGCGAAATCTCCTACAATGAGCAGTTCTTC
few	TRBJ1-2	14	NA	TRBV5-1	CASYQGWGNYGYTF	TGCGCCAGCTACCAAGGGTGGGGGAACTATGGCTACACCTTC
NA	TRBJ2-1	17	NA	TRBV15	CATRTPSGPYTVNEQFF	TGTGCCACCAGGACTCCCTCAGGTCCATATACCGTCAATGAGCAGTTCTTC
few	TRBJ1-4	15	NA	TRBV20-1	CSARGRGGAVEKLFF	TGCAGTGCTAGGGGTCGGGGGGGGGCGGTGGAAAAACTGTTTTTT
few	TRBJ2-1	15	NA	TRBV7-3	CASSPPGRRYNEQFF	TGTGCCAGCAGCCCGCCGGGACGACGCTACAATGAGCAGTTCTTC
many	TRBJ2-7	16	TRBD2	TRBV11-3	CASSLEGGLASYEQYF	TGTGCCAGCAGCTTAGAGGGCGGACTAGCAAGCTACGAGCAGTACTTC
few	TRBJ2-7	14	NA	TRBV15	CATALGGYQDEQYF	TGTGCCACCGCGTTAGGCGGGTATCAGGACGAGCAGTACTTC
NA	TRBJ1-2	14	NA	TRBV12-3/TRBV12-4	CASHPARGNYGYTF	TGTGCCAGCCATCCCGCACGGGGTAACTATGGCTACACCTTC
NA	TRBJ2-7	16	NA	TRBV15	CATSRVPGLVGYEQYF	TGTGCCACCAGCCGAGTTCCGGGACTTGTTGGTTACGAGCAGTACTTC
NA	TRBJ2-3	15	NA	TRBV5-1	CASSFGGGFTDTQYF	TGCGCCAGCAGCTTCGGAGGGGGGTTCACAGATACGCAGTATTTT
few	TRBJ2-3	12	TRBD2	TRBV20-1	CSAGAGGDTQYF	TGCAGTGCAGGGGCCGGGGGGGATACGCAGTATTTT
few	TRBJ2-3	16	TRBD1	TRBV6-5	CASKYRGLYSTDTQYF	TGTGCCAGCAAGTACAGGGGCCTTTATAGCACAGATACGCAGTATTTT
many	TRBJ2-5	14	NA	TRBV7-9	CASSPDRGPETQYF	TGTGCCAGCAGCCCAGACCGGGGTCCAGAGACCCAGTACTTC
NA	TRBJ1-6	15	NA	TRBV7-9	CASSPLESGNSPLHF	TGTGCCAGCAGCCCTCTTGAATCTGGGAATTCACCCCTCCACTTT
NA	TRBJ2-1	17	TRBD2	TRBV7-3	CASSVGTSGSTYNEQFF	TGTGCCAGCAGCGTCGGTACTAGCGGGAGTACCTACAATGAGCAGTTCTTC
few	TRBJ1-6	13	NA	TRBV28	CASSRGAYSPLHF	TGTGCCAGCAGCAGAGGGGCTTATTCACCCCTCCACTTT
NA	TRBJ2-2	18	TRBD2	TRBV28	CASSYGGGPITNTGELFF	TGTGCCAGCAGTTATGGGGGAGGGCCGATTACGAACACCGGGGAGCTGTTTTTT
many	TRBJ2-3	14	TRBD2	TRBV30	CAWSVGAGMFTQYF	TGTGCCTGGAGTGTAGGAGCGGGAATGTTCACGCAGTATTTT
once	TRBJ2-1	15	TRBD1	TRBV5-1	CASSPGQGGFNEQFF	TGCGCCAGCAGCCCCGGACAGGGGGGGTTCAATGAGCAGTTCTTC
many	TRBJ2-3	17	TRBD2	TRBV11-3	CASSLDQGWSGRDTQYF	TGTGCCAGCAGCTTAGATCAAGGTTGGAGCGGGAGAGATACGCAGTATTTT
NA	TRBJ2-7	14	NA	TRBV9	CASSQGSSSYEQYF	TGTGCCAGCAGCCAAGGTTCTTCCTCCTACGAGCAGTACTTC
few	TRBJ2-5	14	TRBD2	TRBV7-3	CASSRGGGQETQYF	TGTGCCAGCAGCCGCGGGGGTGGACAAGAGACCCAGTACTTC
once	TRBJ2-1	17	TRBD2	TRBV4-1	CASSQEPGLAGYNEQFF	TGCGCCAGCAGCCAAGAGCCGGGACTAGCGGGCTACAATGAGCAGTTCTTC
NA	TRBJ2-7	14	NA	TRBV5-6	CASSLGLALGEQYF	TGTGCCAGCAGCTTGGGGCTAGCGCTCGGCGAGCAGTACTTC
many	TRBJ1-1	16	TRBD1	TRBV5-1	CASSSGQGQLGTEAFF	TGCGCCAGCAGCTCCGGACAGGGGCAACTAGGGACTGAAGCTTTCTTT
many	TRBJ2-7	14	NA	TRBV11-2	CASSLGAGTYEQYF	TGTGCCAGCAGCTTAGGGGCAGGGACATACGAGCAGTACTTC
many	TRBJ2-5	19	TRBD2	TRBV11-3	CASSLGAPGLGKSQETQYF	TGTGCCAGCAGCTTAGGTGCCCCGGGACTAGGAAAGTCACAAGAGACCCAGTACTTC